Sequencing of this TCR beta chain was carried out in a study of T-cell memory formation after mild COVID-19. Study at large: Largely donor-specific TCR clusters were found.

The V segment lost 3 bases and the J segment 7 bases; nucleotides outside the gene matches: 9. Germline CDR1 is SGHVS and CDR2 is FQNEAQ. This CDR3 spans 15 amino acids. Study results and limitations: CD4+ clones that contracted lay mainly in CM and EM; CD8+ ones lay in EMRA. Contracting clones from day 15 to 85 had balanced CD4/CD8; later expanders favoured CD4+.

This clonotype has a handful of counts. The target antigen is unknown. Each CDR3 protein gets one entry after TCRdb re-called the 5' RACE reads with MiXCR. The data show a few hundred thousand distinct CDR3 sequences, with around a sixth seen just once and roughly 21% held by the top ten. The V and J genes are TRBV7-8 and TRBJ2-3, with TRBD2 matching over 8 bases. The sequencing input was PBMCs or a T cell subset sorted from them (not recorded which). This receptor was obtained from a man younger than 30 who had mild COVID-19 (a few samples of this study predate the infection). Cell type and time point are not known. CDR3: CASSFGLARGYTQYF. CDR3 DNA sequence: TGTGCCAGCAGCTTCGGACTAGCCCGCGGATATACGCAGTATTTT.